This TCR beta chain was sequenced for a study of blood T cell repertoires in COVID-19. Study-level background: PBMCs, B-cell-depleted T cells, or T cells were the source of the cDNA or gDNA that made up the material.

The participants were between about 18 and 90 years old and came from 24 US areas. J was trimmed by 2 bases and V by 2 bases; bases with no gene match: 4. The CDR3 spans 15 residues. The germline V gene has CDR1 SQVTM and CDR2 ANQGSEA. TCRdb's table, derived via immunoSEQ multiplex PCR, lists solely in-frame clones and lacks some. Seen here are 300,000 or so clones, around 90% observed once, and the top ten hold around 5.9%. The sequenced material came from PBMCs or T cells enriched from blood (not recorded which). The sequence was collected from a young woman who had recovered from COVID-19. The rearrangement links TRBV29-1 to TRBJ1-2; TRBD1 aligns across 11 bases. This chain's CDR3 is CSVEQWDRGNYGYTF. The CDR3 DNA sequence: TGCAGCGTTGAACAGTGGGACAGGGGGAACTATGGCTACACCTTC.